The next 31 T cell receptor beta chains were all read from a single sample in a study of a mutant IDH1 vaccine in newly diagnosed glioma. For these receptors, no antigen is known. The time point is: week 11, during vaccination. Every single dose of the vaccine, 300 ug of mutant IDH1 20-mer peptide, came with topical imiquimod. This table comes from immunoSEQ multiplex PCR, and its TCRdb copy is limited to in-frame clones, with some not included. The sample gives around 62,000 clones, about 88% of which show up once; 1.5% to 2.5% is in the top ten. The starting material was PBMCs, obtained from a glioma patient whose treatment included an IDH1 peptide vaccine. The receptors were gathered from a man aged 35-49 years with glioma.

This chain uses TRBV2 with TRBJ2-7; D is uncertain. The V end was cut by 3 bases, the J end by 6 bases, with 9 bases between. The CDR3 totals 12 residues. The germline V gene has CDR1 SNHLY and CDR2 FYNNEI. The CDR3 here is CASSDKVAEQYV. DNA of the CDR3: TGTGCCAGCAGTGATAAGGTAGCCGAGCAGTACGTC.

This clone was observed a handful of times. V usage is TRBV6-1 and J usage is TRBJ2-2, with a tentative D call TRBD2 (6 bases). Germline CDR1 and CDR2: MNHNS and SASEGT. V lost 4 bases to trimming and J lost 3 bases, with 6 bases between them. This CDR3 is built from 13 residues. The CDR3 DNA sequence: TGTGCCAGCAGTGCTAGCGACACCGGGGAGCTGTTTTTT. Translated, it gives CASSASDTGELFF.

This clone was observed once. The rearrangement links TRBV7-8 to TRBJ1-4; 7 nucleotides align to TRBD1. V trimming: 5 bases; J trimming: 3 bases; junction bases outside the gene matches: 6. The V gene's germline CDR1 is SGHVS and CDR2 FQNEAQ. The CDR3 is made up of 15 amino acids. CDR3 loop: CASSLDRAPNEKLFF. The CDR3 coding sequence is TGTGCCAGCAGCCTAGACAGGGCTCCTAATGAAAAACTGTTTTTT. Full variable domain (outside the CDR3, taken from reference TRBV7-8 and TRBJ1-4): GAGVSQSPRYKVAKRGQDVALRCDPISGHVSLFWYQQALGQGPEFLTYFQNEAQLDKSGLPSDRFFAERPEGSVSTLKIQRTQQEDSAVYLCASSLDRAPNEKLFFGSGTQLSVL.

V gene TRBV28 combines with J gene TRBJ1-2; D is uncertain. The CDR3 has 13 amino acids. CDR1 and CDR2 from the germline V gene are MDHEN and SYDVKM. V was clipped by 2 bases and J by 3 bases, with 7 bases between them. The CDR3 region is CASSLRGYYGYTF. For the CDR3, the DNA is TGTGCCAGCAGTTTACGGGGTTACTATGGCTACACCTTC.

The V and J genes are TRBV7-9 and TRBJ1-5; a weak D match, TRBD1 (5 bases). Trimming removed 5 bases from V and 3 bases from J, with 14 bases in between. The germline gives CDR1 SEHNR, CDR2 FQNEAQ (reference sequence). The CDR3 is made up of 15 amino acids. The CDR3 spells CASSLMGPINQPQHF. CDR3 nucleotide sequence: TGTGCCAGCAGCCTCATGGGGCCCATCAATCAGCCCCAGCATTTT.

The chain combines TRBV27 with TRBJ2-7; 9 bases map to TRBD1. The ends lost 6 bases at V and 3 bases at J; junction bases unmatched: 9. Looked up from germline, CDR1 is MNHEY and CDR2 is SMNVEV (reference sequence). The CDR3 consists of 15 residues. This chain's CDR3 is CASSPNRGPNYEQYF. The CDR3 DNA is TGTGCCAGCAGCCCTAACAGGGGGCCCAACTACGAGCAGTACTTC.

The chain recombines TRBV18 with TRBJ1-3; D gene uncertain. Trimming removed 4 bases at V and 0 bases at J, with 10 bases between. Germline-derived CDR1 and CDR2 are KGHSH and LQKENI. The CDR3 spans 15 residues. The CDR3 loop is CASSQGSSSGNTIYF. The CDR3 DNA sequence: TGTGCCAGCTCACAGGGATCCAGCTCTGGAAACACCATATATTTT.

The chain employs TRBV5-1 and TRBJ2-5; no definite D call. Trimming took off 5 bases at V and 5 bases at J, with 7 bases between the two ends. CDR3 length equals 11 residues. Germline CDR1 SGHRS, CDR2 YFSETQ. This chain's CDR3 is CASSSVETQYF. The CDR3, as DNA: TGCGCCAGCAGTTCCGTTGAGACCCAGTACTTC.

This rearrangement joins TRBV27 to TRBJ2-7; 15 positions agree with TRBD2. Trimming took 4 bases from V and 2 from J; bases not matched to a gene: 3. This CDR3 is built from 16 residues. Germline V CDR1 and CDR2: MNHEY, SMNVEV (reference sequence). The CDR3 reads CASSSRTSGRAYEQYF. CDR3 nucleotides: TGTGCCAGCAGTTCCCGGACTAGCGGGAGGGCCTACGAGCAGTACTTC.

CDR3 nucleotides: TGTGCCAGCAGCTTGGGAGCCCAAAGTCGGGGGAACATTCAGTACTTC. Protein sequence: CASSLGAQSRGNIQYF. The chain couples TRBV5-6 to TRBJ2-4; TRBD2 is a possible D gene (6 bases). The CDR3 extends over 16 amino acids. Trimming left V 0 bases short and J 7 bases short, with 17 bases between. Germline lookup yields CDR1 SGHDT and CDR2 YYEEEE.

This clone was seen a single time. The chain uses TRBV19 and TRBJ1-2; D uncertain. V was cut by 3 bases and J by 0 bases, with 5 bases left in between. Germline lookup yields CDR1 LNHDA and CDR2 SQIVND (reference sequence). The CDR3 totals 13 residues. CDR3 sequence: CASSILANYGYTF. The DNA of the CDR3 is TGTGCCAGTAGTATTCTGGCTAACTATGGCTACACCTTC.

The gene calls are TRBV4-2 and TRBJ2-2, with D tentatively TRBD2 (6 bases). CDR1 and CDR2 (germline): LGHNA, YNFKEQ. The CDR3 extends over 16 amino acids. The V end was cut by 3 bases, the J end by 4 bases, with 15 bases between. The CDR3 loop reads CASSHLLAGTTGELFF. CDR3 bases: TGTGCCAGCAGCCATCTACTGGCGGGAACCACCGGGGAGCTGTTTTTT.

The genes are TRBV5-6 and TRBJ1-1; D is unclear. Germline assignment: CDR1 SGHDT and CDR2 YYEEEE. Trimming cost V 2 bases and J 8 bases, with 19 bases left between them. There are 15 residues in the CDR3. CDR3 sequence (DNA): TGTGCCAGCAGCTTATTGGTAAAGGGTGGTCCCGAAGCTTTCTTT. Amino acids: CASSLLVKGGPEAFF.

The rearrangement uses TRBV5-5 and TRBJ2-5; no reliable D call. The germline V and J ends were trimmed by 4 bases and 2 bases, with 9 bases remaining between them. The CDR3 has 13 residues. Germline V lookup: CDR1 SGHKS, CDR2 YYEKEE (reference sequence). The CDR3 reads CASSPNSQETQYF. CDR3 nucleotide sequence: TGTGCCAGCAGCCCTAACAGTCAAGAGACCCAGTACTTC.

CDR3 protein: CASSYSAAGRGRGQYF. The CDR3 nucleotides are TGTGCCAGCAGTTACTCGGCCGCAGGGCGGGGCCGAGGGCAGTATTTT. This rearrangement joins TRBV6-5 to TRBJ2-3, with a possible D match to TRBD2 (6 bases). V gave up 0 bases and J gave up 11 bases, with 21 bases separating them. The germline CDR1 and CDR2 sequences are MNHEY and SVGAGI. The CDR3 spans 16 residues.

The rearrangement uses TRBV19 and TRBJ2-5; 8 nucleotides match TRBD1. The V gene's germline CDR1 is LNHDA and CDR2 SQIVND (reference sequence). The CDR3 spans 13 residues. V shed 9 bases, J shed 4 bases, and the junction held 7 bases outside the gene matches. CDR3 sequence (DNA): TGTGCCAGCAAGGACAGGGTAGGAGAGACCCAGTACTTC. It codes for CASKDRVGETQYF.

The chain links TRBV14 to TRBJ2-4, with 8 positions matching TRBD2. The CDR3 has 13 residues. Germline assignment: CDR1 SGHDN and CDR2 FVKESK. V lost 6 bases to trimming and J lost 5 bases; unmatched junction nucleotides: 3. The CDR3 region is CASRTSGQNIQYF. CDR3 sequence (DNA): TGTGCCAGCAGAACTAGCGGACAAAACATTCAGTACTTC.

This clone was counted once. The genes are TRBV6-5 and TRBJ2-7, with TRBD1 matching over 7 bases. V was pared by 0 bases and J by 3 bases, with 5 bases of the junction left unmatched. Germline CDR1 MNHEY, CDR2 SVGAGI. The CDR3 length is 15 residues. The CDR3 DNA sequence: TGTGCCAGCAGTTACTCGCGGACAGGCGGCTACGAGCAGTACTTC. It is translated as CASSYSRTGGYEQYF.

The chain recombines TRBV30 with TRBJ1-2, with D unclear. Per the germline V gene, CDR1 is GTSNPN and CDR2 is SVGIG (reference sequence). The germline V and J ends were trimmed by 5 bases and 14 bases, with 21 bases remaining between them. The CDR3 runs to 12 residues. The CDR3 here is CAWWTELRLLTF. As DNA, the CDR3 is TGTGCCTGGTGGACTGAACTAAGGTTATTGACCTTC.

V usage is TRBV5-4 and J usage is TRBJ2-7, with 7 bases aligning to TRBD1. The CDR3 is made up of 16 amino acids. The ends lost 0 bases at V and 1 base at J; junction bases unmatched: 7. Germline V gene lookup returns CDR1 SGHNT and CDR2 YYREEE (reference sequence). CDR3 nucleotides: TGTGCCAGCAGCTTGGCAAGACAGGGCGAATCCTACGAGCAGTACGTC. Amino acid sequence: CASSLARQGESYEQYV.

V gene TRBV11-2 combines with J gene TRBJ2-7; 7 bases fit TRBD1. The germline gives CDR1 SGHAT, CDR2 FQNNGV. V lost 4 bases and J lost 5; bases outside the gene matches: 8. The CDR3 extends over 14 amino acids. The chain's CDR3 is CASSSSTGRHEQYV. The CDR3 region has the DNA TGTGCCAGCAGCTCGTCGACAGGGAGACACGAGCAGTACGTC.

The table lists this clone with a few counts. This chain joins TRBV30 and TRBJ1-4; no definite D call. CDR1 is GTSNPN, CDR2 SVGIG, per germline (reference sequence). Trimming stripped 1 base from V and 8 bases from J, with 11 bases between. The CDR3 sequence is 13 residues long. CDR3 in amino acids: CAWSDPGREKLFF. The CDR3 bases are TGTGCCTGGAGTGACCCCGGACGCGAAAAACTGTTTTTT.

The count of this clone is one. The chain carries TRBV5-1 and TRBJ1-4; 9 bases are shared with TRBD1. The ends lost 4 bases at V and 7 bases at J; junction bases unmatched: 5. This CDR3 has 14 amino acids. Germline lookup yields CDR1 SGHRS and CDR2 YFSETQ. CDR3 coding DNA: TGCGCCAGCAGCGACACAGGGGGCGGTGAAAAACTGTTTTTT. Encoded protein: CASSDTGGGEKLFF.

The rearrangement joins TRBV28 to TRBJ2-5; 10 bases agree with TRBD2. The CDR3 contains 21 residues. Germline CDR1 reads MDHEN; CDR2 reads SYDVKM. The J segment lost 4 bases and the V segment lost 1 base, leaving 21 bases of the junction unmatched. CDR3 bases: TGTGCCAGCAGTTTATCAGGTGGGGGGACTAGCGCCATCGTCGGTGGAGAGACCCAGTACTTC. Its protein is CASSLSGGGTSAIVGGETQYF.

This rearrangement joins TRBV28 to TRBJ2-5; weak D call: TRBD2 (5 bases). Trimming removed 4 bases at V and 1 base at J, with 19 bases between. Germline CDR1 and CDR2: MDHEN and SYDVKM. CDR3 size: 17 residues. CDR3 nucleotide sequence: TGTGCCAGCAGTTACCCCCCCTCCTCGACTACCCAAGAGACCCAGTACTTC. This encodes CASSYPPSSTTQETQYF.

The chain combines TRBV5-1 with TRBJ2-7; 12 nucleotides match TRBD2. V shed 4 bases and J 3 bases; nucleotides not matched to a gene: 11. This CDR3 comprises 17 residues. Germline assignment: CDR1 SGHRS and CDR2 YFSETQ. The CDR3 loop is CASSAGTSGPAYYEQYF. The CDR3 DNA follows: TGCGCCAGCAGCGCCGGGACTAGCGGGCCTGCCTACTACGAGCAGTACTTC.

This chain links TRBV30 with TRBJ1-2; a possible D gene is TRBD1 (6 bases). This CDR3 region has 14 residues. Trimming removed 2 bases from V and 6 bases from J, with 16 bases in between. CDR1 is GTSNPN, CDR2 SVGIG, per germline (reference sequence). CDR3 amino acids: CAWSWGGASNGYTF. In DNA, the CDR3 is TGTGCCTGGAGTTGGGGGGGCGCTTCTAATGGCTACACCTTC.

This chain joins TRBV6-6 and TRBJ2-1; no clear D. The CDR3 extends over 14 amino acids. CDR1 and CDR2 from the germline V gene are MNHNY and SVGAGI (reference sequence). Trimming took off 2 bases at V and 8 bases at J, with 13 bases between the two ends. CDR3 region: CASSYGSSHYEQFF. The CDR3 coding sequence is TGTGCCAGCAGTTACGGTTCCTCCCACTATGAGCAGTTCTTC.

The chain combines TRBV30 with TRBJ1-4, with a tentative D call TRBD1 (5 bases). The CDR3 is made up of 19 amino acids. Germline values: CDR1 GTSNPN, CDR2 SVGIG (reference sequence). V lost 4 bases, J lost 5 bases, and 29 bases lay in between. The CDR3 region has the DNA TGTGCCTGGATGGGGGTCTGGAGGGGCGGGATGGGCTACAATGAAAAACTGTTTTTT. This encodes CAWMGVWRGGMGYNEKLFF.

V and J are TRBV4-1 and TRBJ1-1; a weak D match, TRBD1 (5 bases). With 0 bases removed from V and 6 bases from J, the gap between germline ends came to 11 bases. CDR3 length: 14 amino acids. The germline V gene encodes CDR1 MGHRA and CDR2 YSYEKL. This CDR3 is CASSQDEGLAEAFF. As DNA, the CDR3 is TGCGCCAGCAGCCAAGATGAGGGGCTCGCTGAAGCTTTCTTT.

The gene calls are TRBV5-1 and TRBJ2-1; TRBD1 might be the D (6 bases). There are 13 residues in the CDR3. Germline loops: CDR1 SGHRS, CDR2 YFSETQ. The ends were cut back, 2 bases at V and 6 bases at J, with 9 bases in the middle. CDR3 coding DNA: TGCGCCAGCAGCTTTGGACAGACCAATGAGCAGTTCTTC. Protein product: CASSFGQTNEQFF.